These 28 T cell receptor beta chains were all obtained from the same sample, sequenced in a study of T cell responses to AZD1222 COVID-19 vaccine. Sequencing was performed with immunoSEQ multiplex PCR; in TCRdb, only in-frame clones are kept and a portion is missing. The sample lists approximately 130,000 clones, approximately 90% occurring once. The source material was peripheral blood, sampled on day 0 of MenACWY control vaccination. The source is an adult in good health.

In this sample, this clone turned up a few times. The chain joins TRBV19 to TRBJ1-2; D is undetermined. CDR3 length equals 11 residues. Germline V gene data show CDR1 as LNHDA and CDR2 as SQIVND (reference sequence). V was shortened by 9 bases and J by 8 bases, with 13 bases between the two germline ends. The CDR3 loop is CASQRGWGYTF. The DNA of the CDR3 is TGTGCCAGCCAGAGAGGGTGGGGCTACACCTTC.

This clone was recorded once. The chain carries TRBV11-3 and TRBJ2-2, with D perhaps assigned TRBD1 or TRBD2 (5 bases each). The germline CDR1 and CDR2 sequences are SGHNT and YENEEA. Trimming left V 3 bases short and J 6 bases short, with 5 bases between. The length of the CDR3 is 12 residues. CDR3 coding DNA: TGTGCCAGCAGCTTGGGGGCCGGGGAGCTGTTTTTT. Its translation: CASSLGAGELFF.

CDR3 loop: CAISESGGYGYTF. In nucleotides, the CDR3 is TGTGCCATCAGTGAGTCGGGCGGCTATGGCTACACCTTC. The J gene is TRBJ1-2, the V gene TRBV10-3; D gene unclear. The CDR3 runs to 13 residues. The V gene's germline CDR1 is ENHRY and CDR2 SYGVKD. Trimming pared 0 bases from V and 4 bases from J, leaving 6 bases between.

The genes are TRBV6-2 or TRBV6-3 and TRBJ2-1; D tentatively reads TRBD1 or TRBD2 (5 bases each). The CDR3 length is 13 residues. Germline loops: CDR1 MNHEY, CDR2 SVGEGT. V lost 5 bases and J 16 bases, leaving 21 bases between the germline ends. The CDR3 DNA reads TGTGCCAGCAGTCGAACCCTAAGGGGAGAGGTTTTCTTC. Its protein is CASSRTLRGEVFF.

The chain couples TRBV5-5 to TRBJ2-1, with D unresolved. The V end was cut by 4 bases, the J end by 6 bases, with 11 bases between. The germline V gene encodes CDR1 SGHKS and CDR2 YYEKEE (reference sequence). The CDR3 contains 13 residues. CDR3 in amino acids: CASSTRSFNEQFF. DNA of the CDR3: TGTGCCAGCAGCACCAGGAGCTTCAATGAGCAGTTCTTC.

This chain joins TRBV7-2 and TRBJ2-1, with D perhaps matching TRBD2 (5 bases). Trimming took off 5 bases at V and 3 bases at J, with 17 bases between the two ends. Germline V gene sequence: CDR1 SGHTA, CDR2 FQGNSA. CDR3 length: 16 amino acids. The DNA for the CDR3 is TGTGCCAGCAGCCTCCTTACTAGTTTAGTCTACAATGAGCAGTTCTTC. This encodes CASSLLTSLVYNEQFF.

The genes are TRBV3-1 (or the pseudogene TRBV3-2) and TRBJ2-2; TRBD2 agrees at 11 bases. With V trimmed by 3 bases and J by 6 bases, 6 bases remained unmatched. This CDR3 comprises 16 residues. Germline values: CDR1 LGHDT, CDR2 YNNKEL (reference sequence). CDR3 coding DNA: TGTGCCAGCAGCCACTTAACTAGCGGGAGCCCCGGGGAGCTGTTTTTT. It yields the protein CASSHLTSGSPGELFF.

The chain combines TRBV5-1 with TRBJ2-7; D gene unclear. V was clipped by 4 bases and J by 0 bases, with 2 bases between them. CDR1 is SGHRS and CDR2 is YFSETQ in the germline V gene. The CDR3 spans 11 residues. CDR3 coding DNA: TGCGCCAGCAGCGCCTCCTACGAGCAGTACTTC. As protein: CASSASYEQYF. Looking up the rest from reference TRBV5-1 and TRBJ2-7 gives the full variable domain: KAGVTQTPRYLIKTRGQQVTLSCSPISGHRSVSWYQQTPGQGLQFLFEYFSETQRNKGNFPGRFSGRQFSNSRSEMNVSTLELGDSALYLCASSASYEQYFGPGTRLTVT.

The chain employs TRBV11-3 and TRBJ2-5; the D gene is possibly TRBD1 (6 bases). Germline lookup yields CDR1 SGHNT and CDR2 YENEEA. Trimming stripped 5 bases from V and 3 bases from J, with 10 bases between. The CDR3 loop spans 13 amino acids. CDR3: CASSLSGEETQYF. CDR3 in DNA: TGTGCCAGCAGCCTTTCAGGGGAAGAGACCCAGTACTTC.

CDR3 protein: CASSGSRSSNSPLHF. CDR3 bases: TGTGCCAGCAGTGGATCGCGGAGCTCGAATTCACCCCTCCACTTT. The J gene is TRBJ1-6, the V gene TRBV25-1; no reliable D call. The V end lost 4 bases, the J end lost 7 bases, and 14 bases lay between the germline ends. The CDR3 is 15 amino acids. The V gene's germline CDR1 is MGHDK and CDR2 SYGVNS.

This clone was observed a handful of times. The CDR3 here is CASSPVQGSPLHF. In nucleotides, the CDR3 is TGTGCCAGCAGCCCCGTTCAGGGCTCACCCCTCCACTTT. The J gene is TRBJ1-6, the V gene TRBV12-3 or TRBV12-4, with D perhaps matching TRBD1 (5 bases). With 6 bases removed from V and 10 bases from J, the gap between germline ends came to 13 bases. This CDR3 has 13 amino acids.

The gene calls are TRBV11-3 and TRBJ2-1; the D is unclear. The CDR3 has 13 residues. Per germline, CDR1 SGHNT and CDR2 YENEEA. Between the trimmed V and J ends, which lost 8 bases and 9 bases, there was a span of 17 bases. CDR3 amino acids: CASAPLLDVEQFF. DNA of the CDR3: TGTGCCAGCGCCCCCTTACTCGACGTTGAGCAGTTCTTC.

The chain combines TRBV3-1 (or the pseudogene TRBV3-2) with TRBJ2-2; TRBD1 matches at 9 bases. The CDR3 covers 16 residues. Germline V CDR1 and CDR2: LGHDT, YNNKEL (reference sequence). V lost 4 bases and J lost 0; bases outside the gene matches: 3. Here the CDR3 reads CASSRRQGANTGELFF. The CDR3 nucleotides read TGTGCCAGCAGCCGACGACAGGGGGCGAACACCGGGGAGCTGTTTTTT.

Concerning this clone itself: The same CDR3 can be traced to other DNA sequences in this sample. The chain recombines TRBV3-1 (or the pseudogene TRBV3-2) with TRBJ2-7; unclear D gene. V was pared by 3 bases and J by 5 bases, with 5 bases between. Per germline, CDR1 LGHDT and CDR2 YNNKEL (reference sequence). CDR3 length: 11 amino acids. The CDR3 loop reads CASSQLDEQYF. Written as DNA, the CDR3 is TGTGCCAGCAGCCAGTTAGACGAGCAGTACTTC.

This clone was seen only a few times. The V and J genes are TRBV6-5 and TRBJ2-3; D gene ambiguous. V was cut by 0 bases and J by 2 bases, with 9 bases left in between. CDR1 and CDR2 (germline): MNHEY, SVGAGI. This CDR3 spans 15 amino acids. The CDR3 spells CASSYSGFYTDTQYF. The CDR3 DNA is TGTGCCAGCAGTTACTCGGGATTCTACACAGATACGCAGTATTTT.

In its sample, this clone was seen once. This chain links TRBV19 with TRBJ2-1, with 11 positions matching TRBD2. CDR1 and CDR2 from the germline V gene are LNHDA and SQIVND (reference sequence). The CDR3 spans 16 residues. Losses at the gene ends were 8 bases for V and 6 bases for J; bases not matched to a gene: 12. CDR3 in DNA: TGTGCCAGTTCCCCCGGTCTAGCGGGAGGTAGCAATGAGCAGTTCTTC. This codes for CASSPGLAGGSNEQFF.

The chain carries TRBV12-3 or TRBV12-4 and TRBJ1-5; D is perhaps TRBD1 (5 bases). V lost 6 bases, J lost 4 bases, and 10 bases lay in between. The CDR3 consists of 13 residues. The CDR3 sequence: CASSPGPNQPQHF. CDR3 nucleotide sequence: TGTGCCAGCAGCCCAGGGCCGAATCAGCCCCAGCATTTT.

The chain employs TRBV7-9 and TRBJ2-7; 8 nucleotides line up with TRBD2. The CDR3 covers 16 residues. Germline V gene lookup returns CDR1 SEHNR and CDR2 FQNEAQ (reference sequence). After removal of 4 bases from V and 3 bases from J, the junction contained 11 bases not matched to a gene. The CDR3 is CASSSPTSGPSYEQYF. The CDR3 coding sequence is TGTGCCAGCAGCTCGCCTACTAGCGGCCCTAGCTACGAGCAGTACTTC.

This rearrangement joins TRBV30 to TRBJ1-1; the D is unclear. The V gene's germline CDR1 is GTSNPN and CDR2 SVGIG (reference sequence). The CDR3 covers 14 residues. V lost 2 bases and J 0 bases, leaving 10 bases between the germline ends. This CDR3 is CAWSRRQMNTEAFF. CDR3 in DNA: TGTGCCTGGAGTAGGAGGCAGATGAACACTGAAGCTTTCTTT.

This chain's CDR3 is CASSQGQGLSSYEQYF. The CDR3 DNA sequence: TGTGCCAGCAGCCAAGGACAGGGACTCAGCTCCTACGAGCAGTACTTC. This chain connects TRBV14 to TRBJ2-7, with TRBD1 as a possible D gene (7 bases). V lost 1 base and J 0 bases, leaving 13 bases between the germline ends. The CDR3 consists of 16 residues. Germline V CDR1 and CDR2: SGHDN, FVKESK.

CDR3 DNA sequence: TGTGCCAGCAGCGACGTTGTCAGCTCTGGGGCCAACGTCCTGACTTTC. Translated, it gives CASSDVVSSGANVLTF. The V call is TRBV11-2, the J call TRBJ2-6; D ambiguous. Trimming left V 5 bases short and J 0 bases short, with 11 bases between. The CDR3 runs to 16 residues. The germline CDR1 and CDR2 sequences are SGHAT and FQNNGV.

The rearrangement links TRBV2 to TRBJ1-1; tentatively, D is TRBD1 (6 bases). The CDR3 has 13 residues. V was trimmed by 5 bases and J by 1 base, leaving 8 bases between them. CDR1 SNHLY and CDR2 FYNNEI come from the germline V gene. The CDR3 DNA is TGTGCCAGCAGTAAACAGGGGAACACTGAAGCTTTCTTT. The encoded protein is CASSKQGNTEAFF.

Only one count was recorded for this clone. CDR3 protein: CASSEGTGGWFGELFF. The CDR3 DNA follows: TGTGCCAGCAGTGAGGGGACAGGGGGCTGGTTCGGGGAGCTGTTTTTT. The chain links TRBV25-1 to TRBJ2-2; the match to TRBD1 covers 12 bases. The germline gives CDR1 MGHDK, CDR2 SYGVNS. The CDR3 totals 16 residues. V lost 3 bases and J lost 7; bases outside the gene matches: 6.

V usage is TRBV5-4 and J usage is TRBJ1-2; D gene ambiguous. With 0 bases removed from V and 4 bases from J, the gap between germline ends came to 10 bases. Germline V gene lookup returns CDR1 SGHNT and CDR2 YYREEE (reference sequence). The CDR3 is 14 residues long. The CDR3: CASSLVASSYGYTF. For the CDR3, the DNA is TGTGCCAGCAGCTTGGTCGCATCCAGCTATGGCTACACCTTC.

The chain is built from TRBV27 and TRBJ2-5; 7 bases line up with TRBD2. The CDR3 contains 16 residues. Germline CDR1 and CDR2: MNHEY and SMNVEV (reference sequence). V was clipped by 2 bases and J by 5 bases; unmatched bases: 11. Here the CDR3 reads CASSLGDGQRGETQYF. In DNA, the CDR3 is TGTGCCAGCAGTTTAGGTGACGGCCAGCGGGGCGAGACCCAGTACTTC.

The J gene is TRBJ1-2, the V gene TRBV5-1; 10 nucleotides match TRBD1. The germline V gene encodes CDR1 SGHRS and CDR2 YFSETQ. Losses at the gene ends were 2 bases for V and 6 bases for J; bases not matched to a gene: 13. The CDR3 contains 17 residues. This CDR3 reads CASSLYNPGQGTDGYTF. The CDR3 region has the DNA TGCGCCAGCAGCTTATATAATCCGGGACAGGGGACGGATGGCTACACCTTC.

The rearrangement links TRBV5-4 to TRBJ2-1; D tentatively fits TRBD1 or TRBD2 (5 bases each). CDR1 and CDR2 (germline): SGHNT, YYREEE (reference sequence). The CDR3 is 16 amino acids. The V and J ends lost 3 bases and 11 bases respectively, with 24 bases between them. CDR3 DNA: TGTGCCAGCAGCTCCGGTCGCCCAACTGATGGGGGAAAGCAGTTCTTC. Amino acids: CASSSGRPTDGGKQFF.

This chain connects TRBV2 to TRBJ2-7; D ambiguous. The germline CDR1 and CDR2 sequences are SNHLY and FYNNEI. The CDR3 is 12 amino acids. With 3 bases removed from V and 4 bases from J, the gap between germline ends came to 7 bases. The DNA for the CDR3 is TGTGCCAGCAGTGAGTCCGGATACGAGCAGTACTTC. This encodes CASSESGYEQYF.